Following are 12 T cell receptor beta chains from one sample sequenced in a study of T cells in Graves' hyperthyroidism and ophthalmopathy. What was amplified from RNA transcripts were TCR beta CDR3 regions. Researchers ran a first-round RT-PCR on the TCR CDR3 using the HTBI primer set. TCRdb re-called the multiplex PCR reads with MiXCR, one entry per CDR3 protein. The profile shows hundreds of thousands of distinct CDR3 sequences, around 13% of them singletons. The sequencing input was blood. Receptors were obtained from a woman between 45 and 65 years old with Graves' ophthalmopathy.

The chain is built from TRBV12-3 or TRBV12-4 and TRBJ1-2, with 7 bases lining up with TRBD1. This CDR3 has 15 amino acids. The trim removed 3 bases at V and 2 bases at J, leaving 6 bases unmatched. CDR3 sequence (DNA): TGTGCCAGCAGTTTGGCCCGACAGGGAAACTATGGCTACACCTTC. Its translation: CASSLARQGNYGYTF.

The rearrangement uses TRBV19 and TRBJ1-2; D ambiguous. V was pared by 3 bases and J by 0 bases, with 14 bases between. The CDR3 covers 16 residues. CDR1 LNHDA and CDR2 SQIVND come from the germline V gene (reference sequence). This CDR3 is CASSIALGSSNYGYTF. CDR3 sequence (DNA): TGTGCCAGTAGTATCGCCCTGGGATCTTCTAACTATGGCTACACCTTC.

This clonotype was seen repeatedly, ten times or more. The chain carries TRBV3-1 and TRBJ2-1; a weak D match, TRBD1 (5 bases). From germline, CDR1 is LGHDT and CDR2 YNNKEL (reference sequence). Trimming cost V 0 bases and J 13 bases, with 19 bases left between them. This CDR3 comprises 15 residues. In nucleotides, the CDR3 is TGTGCCAGCAGCCAAGACTCCCGCAACACAGGAACTCAGTTCTTC. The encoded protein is CASSQDSRNTGTQFF.

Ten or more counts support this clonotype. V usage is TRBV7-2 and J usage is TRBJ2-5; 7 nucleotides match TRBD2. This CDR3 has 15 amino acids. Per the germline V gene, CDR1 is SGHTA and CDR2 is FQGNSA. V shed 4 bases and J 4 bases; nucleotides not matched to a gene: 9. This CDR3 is CASSWSPGGGETQYF. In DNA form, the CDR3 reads TGTGCCAGCAGCTGGTCCCCGGGAGGAGGAGAGACCCAGTACTTC.

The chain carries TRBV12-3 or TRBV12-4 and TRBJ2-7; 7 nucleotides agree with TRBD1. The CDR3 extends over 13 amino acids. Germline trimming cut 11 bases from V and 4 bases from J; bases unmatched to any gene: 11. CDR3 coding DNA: TGTGCCGCCAGATACGGGACAGCGTACGAGCAGTACTTC. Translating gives CAARYGTAYEQYF.

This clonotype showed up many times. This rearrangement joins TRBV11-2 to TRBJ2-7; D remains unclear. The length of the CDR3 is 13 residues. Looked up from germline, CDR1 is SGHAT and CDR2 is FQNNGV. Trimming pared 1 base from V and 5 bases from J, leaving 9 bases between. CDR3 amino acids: CASSLVFRNEQYF. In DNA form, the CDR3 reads TGTGCCAGCAGCTTAGTATTCAGGAACGAGCAGTACTTC. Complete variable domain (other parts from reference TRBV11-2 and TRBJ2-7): EAGVAQSPRYKIIEKRQSVAFWCNPISGHATLYWYQQILGQGPKLLIQFQNNGVVDDSQLPKDRFSAERLKGVDSTLKIQPAKLEDSAVYLCASSLVFRNEQYFGPGTRLTVT.

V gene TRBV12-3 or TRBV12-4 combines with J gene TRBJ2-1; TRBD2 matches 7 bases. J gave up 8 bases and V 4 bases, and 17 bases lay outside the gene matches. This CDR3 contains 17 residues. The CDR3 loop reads CASSSRGNGRFLDEQFF. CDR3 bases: TGTGCCAGCAGTTCGCGGGGGAACGGGAGGTTTCTGGATGAGCAGTTCTTC.

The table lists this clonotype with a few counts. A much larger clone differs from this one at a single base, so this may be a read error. CDR3 in amino acids: CASSLALSEGRHFCEQYF. In DNA form, the CDR3 reads TGTGCCAGCAGTTTAGCGCTTTCGGAAGGACGCCACTTCTGCGAGCAGTACTTC. This rearrangement joins TRBV12-3 or TRBV12-4 to TRBJ2-7; D is unresolved. Trimming pared 0 bases from V and 6 bases from J, leaving 24 bases between. The CDR3 totals 18 residues.

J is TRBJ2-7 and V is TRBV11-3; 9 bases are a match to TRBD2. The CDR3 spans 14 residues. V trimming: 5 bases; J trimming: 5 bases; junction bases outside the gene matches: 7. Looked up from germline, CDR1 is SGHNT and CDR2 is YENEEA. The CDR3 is CASSLRTSVDEQYF. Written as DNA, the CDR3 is TGTGCCAGCAGCCTACGGACTAGCGTTGACGAGCAGTACTTC. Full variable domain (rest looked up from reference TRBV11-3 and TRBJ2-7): EAGVVQSPRYKIIEKKQPVAFWCNPISGHNTLYWYLQNLGQGPELLIRYENEEAVDDSQLPKDRFSAERLKGVDSTLKIQPAELGDSAVYLCASSLRTSVDEQYFGPGTRLTVT.

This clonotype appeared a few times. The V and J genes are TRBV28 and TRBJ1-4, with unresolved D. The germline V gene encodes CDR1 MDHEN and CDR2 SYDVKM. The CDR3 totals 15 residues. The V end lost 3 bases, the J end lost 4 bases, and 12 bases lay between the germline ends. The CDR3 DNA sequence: TGTGCCAGCAGTTTTTTGGGGAGCGGTAATGAAAAACTGTTTTTT. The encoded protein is CASSFLGSGNEKLFF.

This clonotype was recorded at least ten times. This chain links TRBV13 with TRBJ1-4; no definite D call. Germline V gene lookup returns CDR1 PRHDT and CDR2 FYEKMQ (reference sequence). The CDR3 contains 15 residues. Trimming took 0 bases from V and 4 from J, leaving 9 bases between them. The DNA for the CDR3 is TGTGCCAGCAGCTTAGGCCTCAGCGTTAATGAAAAACTGTTTTTT. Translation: CASSLGLSVNEKLFF.

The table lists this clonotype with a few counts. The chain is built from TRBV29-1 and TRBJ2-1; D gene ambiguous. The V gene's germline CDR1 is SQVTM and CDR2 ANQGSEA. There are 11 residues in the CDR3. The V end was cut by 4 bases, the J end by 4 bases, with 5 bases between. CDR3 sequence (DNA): TGCAGCGTTGTTCGGTACAATGAGCAGTTCTTC. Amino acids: CSVVRYNEQFF.